The following is a TCR beta chain sequence with its context. The data derive from a study of glioma-infiltrating T cells after dendritic cell vaccination. Sequencing was performed with immunoSEQ multiplex PCR; in TCRdb, only in-frame clones are kept and a portion is missing. Here the sample spans under 100,000 clones, around 85% being singletons. This clonotype originated in a human donor with glioblastoma. Sequenced material: blood, taken before dendritic cell vaccination.

CDR3 DNA sequence: TGCGCCAGCAGCTTTGGCAGCCAAGAGACCCAGTACTTC. As protein: CASSFGSQETQYF. This chain connects TRBV5-1 to TRBJ2-5; D gene ambiguous. Trimming took off 2 bases at V and 1 base at J, with 6 bases between the two ends. The CDR3 has 13 residues. Looked up from germline, CDR1 is SGHRS and CDR2 is YFSETQ.